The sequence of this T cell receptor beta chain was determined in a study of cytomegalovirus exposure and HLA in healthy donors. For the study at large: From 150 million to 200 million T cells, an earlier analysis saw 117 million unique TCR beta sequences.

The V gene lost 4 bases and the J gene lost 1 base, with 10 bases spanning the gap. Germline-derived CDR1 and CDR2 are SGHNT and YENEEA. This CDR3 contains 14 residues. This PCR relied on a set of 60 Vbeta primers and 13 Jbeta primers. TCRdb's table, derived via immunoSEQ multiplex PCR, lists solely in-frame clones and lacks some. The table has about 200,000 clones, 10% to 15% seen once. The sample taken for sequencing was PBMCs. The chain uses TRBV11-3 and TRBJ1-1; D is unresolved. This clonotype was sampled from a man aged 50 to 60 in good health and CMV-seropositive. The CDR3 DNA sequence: TGTGCCAGCAGCTCCACTCCCCCGAACACTGAAGCTTTCTTT. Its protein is CASSSTPPNTEAFF.